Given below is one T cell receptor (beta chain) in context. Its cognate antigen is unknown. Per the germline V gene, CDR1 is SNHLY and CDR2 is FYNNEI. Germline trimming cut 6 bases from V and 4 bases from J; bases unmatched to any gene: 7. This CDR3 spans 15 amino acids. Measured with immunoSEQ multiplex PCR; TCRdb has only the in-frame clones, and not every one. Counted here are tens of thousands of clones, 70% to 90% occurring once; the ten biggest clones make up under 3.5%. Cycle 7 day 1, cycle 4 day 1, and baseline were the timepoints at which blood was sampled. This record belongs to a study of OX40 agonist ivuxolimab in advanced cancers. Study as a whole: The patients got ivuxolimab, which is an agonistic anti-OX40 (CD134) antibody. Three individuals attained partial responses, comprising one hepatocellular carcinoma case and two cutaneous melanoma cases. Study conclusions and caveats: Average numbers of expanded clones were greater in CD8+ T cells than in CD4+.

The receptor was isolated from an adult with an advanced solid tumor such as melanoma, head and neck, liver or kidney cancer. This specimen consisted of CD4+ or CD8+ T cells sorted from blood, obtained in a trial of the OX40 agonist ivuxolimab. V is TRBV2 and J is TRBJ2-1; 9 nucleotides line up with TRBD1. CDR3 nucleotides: TGTGCCAGCAGGCCACAGGGGGCCCATTACAATGAGCAGTTCTTC. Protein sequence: CASRPQGAHYNEQFF.